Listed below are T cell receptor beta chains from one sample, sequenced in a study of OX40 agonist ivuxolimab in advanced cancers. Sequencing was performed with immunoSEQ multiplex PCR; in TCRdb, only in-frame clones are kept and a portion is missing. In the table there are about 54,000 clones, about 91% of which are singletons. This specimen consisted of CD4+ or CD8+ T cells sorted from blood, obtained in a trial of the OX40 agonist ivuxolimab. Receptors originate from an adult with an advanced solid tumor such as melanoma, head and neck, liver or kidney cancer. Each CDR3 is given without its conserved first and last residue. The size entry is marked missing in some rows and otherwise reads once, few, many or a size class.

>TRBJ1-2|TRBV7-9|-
ASSQSGGQMDNYGYT
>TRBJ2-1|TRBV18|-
ASSRWTSESYNEQF
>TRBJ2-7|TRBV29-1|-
SVEDGRDYEQY
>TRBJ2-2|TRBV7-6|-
ASSLPRAGWRDTGELF
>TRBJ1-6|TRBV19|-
ASSPRTGQYNSPLH
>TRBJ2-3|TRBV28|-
ASSTPPRASTDTQY
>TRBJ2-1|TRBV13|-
ASSPLAGGTNEQF
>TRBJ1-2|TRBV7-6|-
ASSAGPGGNYGYT
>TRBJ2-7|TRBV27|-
ASSLGTNPYEQY
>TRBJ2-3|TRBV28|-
ASGGDTDTQY
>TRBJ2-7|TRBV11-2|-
ASSVGTGLPYEQY
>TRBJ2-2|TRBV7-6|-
ASSLGGGANTGELF
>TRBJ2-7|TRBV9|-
ASSLSGSPLSYEQY
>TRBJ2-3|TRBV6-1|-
ASRDDTTRTDTQY
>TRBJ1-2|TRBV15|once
ATSREDRPYYGYT
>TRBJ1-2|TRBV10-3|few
AIEAGDYGYT
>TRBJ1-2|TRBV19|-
ASSIEGQSYGYT
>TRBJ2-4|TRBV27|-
ASSLSRRYAKNIQY
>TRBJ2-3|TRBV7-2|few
ASSSGTGRTDTQY
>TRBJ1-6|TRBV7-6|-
ASSLDVAPQGNSPLH
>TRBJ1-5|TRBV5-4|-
ASSLGGGQPQH
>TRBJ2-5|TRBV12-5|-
ASGLSQGSYQETQY
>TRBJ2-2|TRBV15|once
ATSRDRPTGELF
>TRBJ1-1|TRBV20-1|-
SGSWSTEAF
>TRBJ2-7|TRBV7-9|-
ASSLTGGIQEQY
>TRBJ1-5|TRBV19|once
ASSILPQKQPQH
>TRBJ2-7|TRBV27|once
ASSFTGGGDYEQY
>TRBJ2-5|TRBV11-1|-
ASSHRGGPETQY
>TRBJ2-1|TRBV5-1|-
ASSFTGSEQF
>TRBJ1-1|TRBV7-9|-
ASSLNGLRLNTEAF
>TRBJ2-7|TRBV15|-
ATSTGHHYEQY
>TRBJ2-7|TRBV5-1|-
ASSLGQGASEQY
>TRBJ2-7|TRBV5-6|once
ASSMTPYEQY